These T cell receptor beta chains were read from a single sample in a study of CD8 T cells in Susac syndrome. A single record per CDR3 protein comes from TCRdb applying MiXCR to the immunoSEQ multiplex PCR reads. This repertoire shows about 210,000 distinct CDR3 sequences, approximately 95% found once; its top ten account for 0.082%. Sequenced: CD4+ T cells from PBMCs. The receptors were sampled from a human donor with multiple sclerosis. The CDR3 runs from the conserved cysteine through the conserved F or W. A D gene is named only where the DNA matches it firmly. Some rows mark clone size as missing; the rest say once, few, many or name a class of expanded clone.

-	-	TRBV30	TRBJ1-4	TGTGCCTGGAGTGAGGGGGTTATAGGTGAAAAACTGTTTTTT	CAWSEGVIGEKLFF
-	-	TRBV11-2	TRBJ2-1	TGTGCCAGCAGCTCACTCCGGAGATTAGGATACAATGAGCAGTTCTTC	CASSSLRRLGYNEQFF
-	-	TRBV29-1	TRBJ1-1	TGCAGCGGGGGGGACGGCACTGAAGCTTTCTTT	CSGGDGTEAFF
-	-	TRBV24-1	TRBJ2-3	TGTGCCACCAGTGACAGACGTAACACAGATACGCAGTATTTT	CATSDRRNTDTQYF
once	-	TRBV20-1	TRBJ1-1	TGCAGTGCTAGAGATGTGGGCCGACTCACTAAGGGCACTGAAGCTTTCTTT	CSARDVGRLTKGTEAFF
-	-	TRBV29-1	TRBJ1-5	TGCAGCGTTGCTTCCCCCAATCAGCCCCAGCATTTT	CSVASPNQPQHF
once	-	TRBV20-1	TRBJ1-1	TGCAGTGCTTACGCCCCGAAGGGGGCTGAAGCTTTCTTT	CSAYAPKGAEAFF
-	TRBD1	TRBV29-1	TRBJ1-1	TGCAGCGGGGACAGATTGAACACTGAAGCTTTCTTT	CSGDRLNTEAFF
-	-	TRBV19	TRBJ1-1	TGTGCCAGTAGGGCTTCAGGGGACACTGAAGCTTTCTTT	CASRASGDTEAFF
-	-	TRBV20-1	TRBJ2-1	TGCAGTGCTAGGGATGGGGGTCGGCAGTTCTTC	CSARDGGRQFF
-	TRBD1	TRBV29-1	TRBJ1-2	TGCAGCGTTGAGGTCAGGGGGAGAGTCAATGGCTACACCTTC	CSVEVRGRVNGYTF
-	-	TRBV29-1	TRBJ1-6	TGCAGCGTTGAGATATTAGGGGAGCCGAATTCACCCCTCCACTTT	CSVEILGEPNSPLHF
-	-	TRBV30	TRBJ1-4	TGTGCTTTTACGTGGCGGCAGAATGAAAAACTGTTTTTT	CAFTWRQNEKLFF
once	TRBD1	TRBV6-5	TRBJ2-1	TGTGCCAGCACTCCCCCCACAGGGGGCTACAATGAGCAGTTCTTC	CASTPPTGGYNEQFF
-	-	TRBV7-9	TRBJ1-1	TGTGCCAGCAGCCAGAACAGGGAAGGAGATGAAGCTTTCTTT	CASSQNREGDEAFF
-	TRBD2	TRBV2	TRBJ2-5	TGTGCCAGCAGCGCCCCGGGACTAAGAGAGACCCAGTACTTC	CASSAPGLRETQYF
-	TRBD1	TRBV20-1	TRBJ2-5	TGCAGTGCTACACACCCGACAGGGGGGAGGGAGACCCAGTACTTC	CSATHPTGGRETQYF
-	-	TRBV9	TRBJ2-5	TGTGCCAGCAGCGTAGGAGCCGGGACCAAGATGGGGGAGACCCAGTACTTC	CASSVGAGTKMGETQYF
-	-	TRBV5-1	TRBJ2-4	TGCGCCAGCAGCCAAACCGGCCTAAACATTCAGTACTTC	CASSQTGLNIQYF
-	TRBD1	TRBV5-4	TRBJ1-2	TGTGCCAGCAGCGGACAGGATTTGTTAGGCTACACCTTC	CASSGQDLLGYTF
-	-	TRBV20-1	TRBJ1-1	TGCAGTGCGGAAAATATGAACACTGAAGCTTTCTTT	CSAENMNTEAFF
-	TRBD1	TRBV5-1	TRBJ1-2	TGCGCCAGCAGCCTTACAGGGGAGGGTGGCTACACCTTC	CASSLTGEGGYTF
few	-	TRBV12-3/TRBV12-4	TRBJ2-5	TGTGCCAGCAGTCGCGGACTGGAAGAGACCCAGTACTTC	CASSRGLEETQYF
-	-	TRBV11-2	TRBJ2-3	TGTGCCAGCAGCTTAGCGGGGGCTGGCACAGATACGCAGTATTTT	CASSLAGAGTDTQYF
-	-	TRBV9	TRBJ1-3	TGTGCCAGCAGCCCTCTTGGGGACTCCTCTGGAAACACCATATATTTT	CASSPLGDSSGNTIYF
-	TRBD1	TRBV27	TRBJ1-5	TGTGCCAGCAGACCACAGGGGATCGGGCAGCCCCAGCATTTT	CASRPQGIGQPQHF
-	TRBD1	TRBV25-1	TRBJ2-1	TGTGCCAGCAGTGAATTAGGGGACAGGTCAAATGAGCAGTTCTTC	CASSELGDRSNEQFF
-	-	TRBV27	TRBJ1-2	TGTGCCAGCAGTTTAAATGGCCCCCTTAATGCGGCCCACTTC	CASSLNGPLNAAHF
-	-	TRBV20-1	TRBJ1-1	TGCAGTGCTTATCAGGGGAACACTGAAGCTTTCTTT	CSAYQGNTEAFF
-	-	TRBV5-1	TRBJ2-5	TGCGCCAGCAGCTTGTACCCCGCCAGTGAGACCCAGTACTTC	CASSLYPASETQYF
once	-	TRBV30	TRBJ1-5	TGTGCCTGGAGCGGCAGGGATGATCAGCCCCAGCATTTT	CAWSGRDDQPQHF
-	-	TRBV6-5	TRBJ1-1	TGTGCCAGCAACCAGGGAGACACTGAAGCTTTCTTT	CASNQGDTEAFF
-	-	TRBV4-1	TRBJ2-3	TGCGCCAGCAGCCAAGGATGGGGGATTCCCACAGATACGCAGTATTTT	CASSQGWGIPTDTQYF
-	-	TRBV7-8	TRBJ1-5	TGTGCCAGCAGCCCCTATAACGGGGCCCAGCATTTT	CASSPYNGAQHF
-	-	TRBV12-3/TRBV12-4	TRBJ1-2	TGTGCCAGCAGCCGACCGCCCTCTGAGGTATATGGCTACACCTTC	CASSRPPSEVYGYTF
-	-	TRBV12-3/TRBV12-4	TRBJ2-2	TGTGCCAGCAGTGCAGGGACCGGGGAGCTGTTTTTT	CASSAGTGELFF
-	-	TRBV9	TRBJ1-6	TGTGCCAGCAGCGTGAGGGATTCACCCCTCCACTTT	CASSVRDSPLHF